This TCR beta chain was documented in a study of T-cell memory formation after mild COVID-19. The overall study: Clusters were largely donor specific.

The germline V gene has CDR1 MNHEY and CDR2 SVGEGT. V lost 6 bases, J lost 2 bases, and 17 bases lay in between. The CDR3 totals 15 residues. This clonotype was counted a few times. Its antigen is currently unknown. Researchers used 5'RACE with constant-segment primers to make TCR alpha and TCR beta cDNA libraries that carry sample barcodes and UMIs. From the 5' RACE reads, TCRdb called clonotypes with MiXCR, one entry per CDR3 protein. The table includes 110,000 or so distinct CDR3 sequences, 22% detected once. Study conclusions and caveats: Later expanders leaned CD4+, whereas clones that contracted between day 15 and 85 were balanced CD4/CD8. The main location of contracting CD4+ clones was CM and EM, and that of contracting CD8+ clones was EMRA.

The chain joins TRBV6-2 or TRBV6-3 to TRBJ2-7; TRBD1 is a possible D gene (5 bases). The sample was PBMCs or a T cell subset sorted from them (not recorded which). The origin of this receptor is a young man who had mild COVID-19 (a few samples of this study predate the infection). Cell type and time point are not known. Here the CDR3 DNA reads TGTGCCAGCAGAATCGACAGCCATGAACCCTACGAGCAGTACTTC. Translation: CASRIDSHEPYEQYF.